What follows describes a single T cell receptor (beta chain). Its antigen is not known. Generated by immunoSEQ multiplex PCR, the TCRdb table keeps only in-frame clones and is missing some. The repertoire includes 130,000 to 150,000 clones, approximately 90% of them detected once, and around 2.7% sits in the top ten. These data originate in a study of T cell responses to AZD1222 COVID-19 vaccine. General observations from the study: Spike-specific TCR breadth and depth were elevated following two AZD1222 doses. Mapped onto spike, vaccine-associated CD4 TCRs spanned it and were dominant at 160-218 and 743-854. Most donors were white British, females outnumbered males, and clonal diversity was possibly underestimated.

Trimming removed 5 bases at V and 2 bases at J, with 16 bases between. Per the germline V gene, CDR1 is SGHAT and CDR2 is FQNNGV. The CDR3 loop spans 15 amino acids. This sequence was found in an adult in good health. The V and J genes are TRBV11-2 and TRBJ2-7; possible D gene TRBD2, 6 bases. The sample in question was peripheral blood, obtained on day 0 of AZD1222 vaccination. The CDR3 coding sequence is TGTGCCAGCAGCGAAGAGCGGGTAGGTCCCTACGAGCAGTACTTC. The encoded protein is CASSEERVGPYEQYF.